This TCR beta chain was recovered during a study of T cells in Graves' hyperthyroidism and ophthalmopathy. The CDR3 regions of TCR beta were amplified from RNA transcripts. TCR CDR3 underwent first-round RT-PCR with the HTBI primer set. From the multiplex PCR reads, TCRdb called clonotypes with MiXCR, one entry per CDR3 protein. The sample carries more than 500,000 distinct CDR3 sequences, around 46% recorded once. Between the trimmed V and J ends, which lost 1 base and 0 bases, there was a span of 10 bases. CDR3 length: 15 residues. Per the germline V gene, CDR1 is SGHTA and CDR2 is FQGNSA. Sequencing was carried out using peripheral blood or thyroid tissue (not recorded which). This TCR derives from an adult woman with Graves' disease, either hyperthyroidism or ophthalmopathy (not recorded which). The chain uses TRBV7-2 and TRBJ2-7, with D uncertain. In DNA, the CDR3 is TGTGCCAGCAGCTTAGGGCCCGGAAGCTCCTACGAGCAGTACTTC. Its protein is CASSLGPGSSYEQYF.